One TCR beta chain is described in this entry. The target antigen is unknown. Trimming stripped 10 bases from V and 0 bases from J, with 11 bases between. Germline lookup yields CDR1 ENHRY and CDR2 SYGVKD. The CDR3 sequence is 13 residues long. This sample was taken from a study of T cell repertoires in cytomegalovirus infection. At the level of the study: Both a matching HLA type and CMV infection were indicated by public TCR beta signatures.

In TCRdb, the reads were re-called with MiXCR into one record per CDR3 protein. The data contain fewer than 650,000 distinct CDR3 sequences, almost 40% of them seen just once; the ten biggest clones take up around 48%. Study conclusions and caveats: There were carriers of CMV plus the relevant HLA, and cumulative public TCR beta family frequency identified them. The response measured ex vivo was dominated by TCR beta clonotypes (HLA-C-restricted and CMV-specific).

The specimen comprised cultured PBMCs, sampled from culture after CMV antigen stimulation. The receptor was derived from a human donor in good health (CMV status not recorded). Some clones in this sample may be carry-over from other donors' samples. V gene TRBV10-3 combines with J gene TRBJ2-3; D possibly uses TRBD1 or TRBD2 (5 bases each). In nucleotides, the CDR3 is TGTGCCAACCGGGACGGTAGCACAGATACGCAGTATTTT. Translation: CANRDGSTDTQYF.